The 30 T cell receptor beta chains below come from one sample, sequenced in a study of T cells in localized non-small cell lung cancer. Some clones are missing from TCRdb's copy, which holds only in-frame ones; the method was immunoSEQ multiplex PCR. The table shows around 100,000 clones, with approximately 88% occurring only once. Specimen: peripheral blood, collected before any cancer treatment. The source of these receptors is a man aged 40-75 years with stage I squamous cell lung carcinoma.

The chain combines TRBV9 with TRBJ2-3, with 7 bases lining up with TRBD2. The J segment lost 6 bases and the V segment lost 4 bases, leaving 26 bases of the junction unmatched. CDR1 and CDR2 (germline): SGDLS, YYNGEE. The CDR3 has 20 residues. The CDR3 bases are TGTGCCAGCAGCCCAGGGAATTGGCTAGCGGCGGATGGGTTGGTCGATACGCAGTATTTT. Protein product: CASSPGNWLAADGLVDTQYF.

This CDR3 is CASSLIRSTDTQYF. The DNA of the CDR3 is TGTGCCAGCAGCTTGATCAGGAGCACAGATACGCAGTATTTT. This chain links TRBV5-6 with TRBJ2-3; D is uncertain. CDR1 and CDR2 (germline): SGHDT, YYEEEE. V was clipped by 1 base and J by 0 bases, with 6 bases between them. This CDR3 comprises 14 residues.

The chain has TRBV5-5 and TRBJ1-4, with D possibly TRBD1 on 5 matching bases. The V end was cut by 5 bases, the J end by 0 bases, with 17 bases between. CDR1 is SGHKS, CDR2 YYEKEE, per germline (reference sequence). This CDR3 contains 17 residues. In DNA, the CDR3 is TGTGCCAGCAGAACGGGGCCTTACTCAACAACTAATGAAAAACTGTTTTTT. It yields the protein CASRTGPYSTTNEKLFF.

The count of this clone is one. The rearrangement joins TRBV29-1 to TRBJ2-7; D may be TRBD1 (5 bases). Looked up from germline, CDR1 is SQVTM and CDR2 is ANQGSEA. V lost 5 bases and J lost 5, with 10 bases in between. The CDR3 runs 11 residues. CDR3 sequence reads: CSVILGHEQYF. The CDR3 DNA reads TGCAGCGTTATATTGGGGCACGAGCAGTACTTC.

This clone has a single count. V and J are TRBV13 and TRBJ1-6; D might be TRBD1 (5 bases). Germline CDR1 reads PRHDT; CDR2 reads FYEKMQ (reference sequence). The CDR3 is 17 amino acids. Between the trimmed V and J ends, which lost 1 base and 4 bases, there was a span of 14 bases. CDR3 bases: TGTGCCAGCAGCTTAGATAGGGGCTCTTCGTATAATTCACCCCTCCACTTT. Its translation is CASSLDRGSSYNSPLHF. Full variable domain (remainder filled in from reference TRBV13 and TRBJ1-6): AAGVIQSPRHLIKEKRETATLKCYPIPRHDTVYWYQQGPGQDPQFLISFYEKMQSDKGSIPDRFSAQQFSDYHSELNMSSLELGDSALYFCASSLDRGSSYNSPLHFGNGTRLTVT.

The CDR3 DNA is TGTGCCAGCAGTGAGATAGGTCTCCCGGCCCTCCACTTT. This translates into CASSEIGLPALHF. This chain uses TRBV6-1 with TRBJ1-6; D ambiguous. V was shortened by 3 bases and J by 14 bases, with 14 bases between the two germline ends. The CDR3 length is 13 residues. Germline V CDR1 and CDR2: MNHNS, SASEGT.

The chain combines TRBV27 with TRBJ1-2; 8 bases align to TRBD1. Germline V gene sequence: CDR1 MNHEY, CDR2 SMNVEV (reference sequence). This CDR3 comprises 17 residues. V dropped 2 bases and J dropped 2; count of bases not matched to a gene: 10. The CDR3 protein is CASSLVQGARGNYGYTF. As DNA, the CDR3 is TGTGCCAGCAGTTTAGTCCAGGGGGCCAGGGGGAACTATGGCTACACCTTC.

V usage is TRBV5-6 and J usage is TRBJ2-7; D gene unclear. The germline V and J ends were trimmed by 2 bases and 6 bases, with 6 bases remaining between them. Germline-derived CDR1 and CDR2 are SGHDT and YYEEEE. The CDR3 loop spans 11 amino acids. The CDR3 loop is CASSFDLEQYF. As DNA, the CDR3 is TGTGCCAGCAGCTTCGACCTCGAGCAGTACTTC.

CDR3 DNA: TGTGCCAGTAGTATAGGACAGGGGGCCTACGAGCAGTACTTC. It specifies CASSIGQGAYEQYF. This chain links TRBV19 with TRBJ2-7; 9 bases line up with TRBD1. After removal of 1 base from V and 2 bases from J, the junction contained 0 bases not matched to a gene. Germline CDR1 LNHDA, CDR2 SQIVND (reference sequence). The CDR3 is 14 residues long.

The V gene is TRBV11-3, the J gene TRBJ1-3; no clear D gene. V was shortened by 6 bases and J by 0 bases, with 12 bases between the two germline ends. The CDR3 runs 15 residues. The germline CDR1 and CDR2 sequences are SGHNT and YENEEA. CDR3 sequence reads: CASRLGTSSGNTIYF. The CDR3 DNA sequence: TGTGCCAGCAGGCTAGGAACGAGCTCTGGAAACACCATATATTTT.

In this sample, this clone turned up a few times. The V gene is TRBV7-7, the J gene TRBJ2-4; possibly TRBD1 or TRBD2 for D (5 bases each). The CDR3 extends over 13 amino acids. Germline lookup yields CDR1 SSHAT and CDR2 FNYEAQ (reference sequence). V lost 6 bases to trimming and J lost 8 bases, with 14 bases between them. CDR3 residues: CASSFRAGDIQYF. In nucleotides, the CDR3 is TGTGCCAGCAGTTTCAGGGCCGGGGACATTCAGTACTTC. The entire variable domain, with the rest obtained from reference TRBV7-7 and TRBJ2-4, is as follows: GAGVSQSPRYKVTKRGQDVTLRCDPISSHATLYWYQQALGQGPEFLTYFNYEAQPDKSGLPSDRFSAERPEGSISTLTIQRTEQRDSAMYRCASSFRAGDIQYFGAGTRLSVL.

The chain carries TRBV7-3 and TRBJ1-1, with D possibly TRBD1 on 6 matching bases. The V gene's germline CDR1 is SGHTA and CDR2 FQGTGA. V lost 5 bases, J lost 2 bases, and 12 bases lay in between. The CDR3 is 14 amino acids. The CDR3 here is CASSQRGGNTEAFF. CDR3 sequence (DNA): TGTGCCAGCAGCCAAAGAGGGGGTAACACTGAAGCTTTCTTT.

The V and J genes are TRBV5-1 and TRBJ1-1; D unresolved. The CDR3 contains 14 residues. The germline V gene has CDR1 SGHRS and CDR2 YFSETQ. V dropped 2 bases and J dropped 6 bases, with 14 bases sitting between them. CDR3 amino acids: CASSLDAEASEAFF. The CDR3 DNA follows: TGCGCCAGCAGCTTAGACGCTGAGGCGTCTGAAGCTTTCTTT.

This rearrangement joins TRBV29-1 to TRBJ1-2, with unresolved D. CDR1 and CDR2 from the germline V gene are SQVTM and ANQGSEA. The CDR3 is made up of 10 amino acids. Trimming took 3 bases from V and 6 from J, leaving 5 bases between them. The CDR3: CSVDLDGYTF. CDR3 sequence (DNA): TGCAGCGTTGATCTTGATGGCTACACCTTC.

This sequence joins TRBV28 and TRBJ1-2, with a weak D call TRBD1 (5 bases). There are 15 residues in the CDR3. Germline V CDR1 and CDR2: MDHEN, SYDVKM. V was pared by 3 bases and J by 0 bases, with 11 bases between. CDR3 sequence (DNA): TGTGCCAGCAGTTTGTACAGGCTTTCTAACTATGGCTACACCTTC. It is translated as CASSLYRLSNYGYTF.

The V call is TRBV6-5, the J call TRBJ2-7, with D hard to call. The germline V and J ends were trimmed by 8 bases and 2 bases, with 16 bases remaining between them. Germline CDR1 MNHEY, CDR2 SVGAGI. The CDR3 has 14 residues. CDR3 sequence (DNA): TGTGCCAGCGCCTCTGTTCTCATTCCCTACGAGCAGTACTTC. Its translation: CASASVLIPYEQYF.

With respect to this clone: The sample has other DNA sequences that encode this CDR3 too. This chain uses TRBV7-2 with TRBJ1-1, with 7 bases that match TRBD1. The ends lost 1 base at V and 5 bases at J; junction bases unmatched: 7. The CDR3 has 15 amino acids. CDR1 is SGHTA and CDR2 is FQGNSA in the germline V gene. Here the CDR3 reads CASSLVGQRNTEAFF. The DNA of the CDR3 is TGTGCCAGCAGCTTAGTGGGACAGAGGAATACTGAAGCTTTCTTT.

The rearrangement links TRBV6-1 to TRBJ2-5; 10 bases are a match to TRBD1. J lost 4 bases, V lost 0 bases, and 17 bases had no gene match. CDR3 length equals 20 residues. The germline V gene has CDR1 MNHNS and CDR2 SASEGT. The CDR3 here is CASSEAPGQGRANARETQYF. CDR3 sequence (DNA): TGTGCCAGCAGTGAAGCGCCGGGACAGGGGCGCGCTAATGCAAGAGAGACCCAGTACTTC.

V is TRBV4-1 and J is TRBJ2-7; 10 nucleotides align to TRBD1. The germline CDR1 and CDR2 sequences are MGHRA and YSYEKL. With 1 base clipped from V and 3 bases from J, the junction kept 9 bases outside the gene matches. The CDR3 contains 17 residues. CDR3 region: CASSQGIRDRGFYEQYF. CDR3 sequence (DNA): TGCGCCAGCAGCCAAGGGATCCGGGACAGGGGTTTCTACGAGCAGTACTTC.

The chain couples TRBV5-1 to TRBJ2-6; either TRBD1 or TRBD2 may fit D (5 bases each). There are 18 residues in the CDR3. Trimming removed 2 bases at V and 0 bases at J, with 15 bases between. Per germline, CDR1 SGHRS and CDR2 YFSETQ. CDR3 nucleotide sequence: TGCGCCAGCAGCTTTCGAGGGACGGCAGACTCTGGGGCCAACGTCCTGACTTTC. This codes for CASSFRGTADSGANVLTF. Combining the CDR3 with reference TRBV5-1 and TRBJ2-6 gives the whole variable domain KAGVTQTPRYLIKTRGQQVTLSCSPISGHRSVSWYQQTPGQGLQFLFEYFSETQRNKGNFPGRFSGRQFSNSRSEMNVSTLELGDSALYLCASSFRGTADSGANVLTFGAGSRLTVL.

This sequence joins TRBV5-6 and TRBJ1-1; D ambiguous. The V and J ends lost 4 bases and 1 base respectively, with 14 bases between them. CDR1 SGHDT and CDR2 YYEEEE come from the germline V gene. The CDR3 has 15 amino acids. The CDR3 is CASSPPVGKNTEAFF. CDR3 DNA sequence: TGTGCCAGCAGCCCCCCGGTGGGGAAGAACACTGAAGCTTTCTTT. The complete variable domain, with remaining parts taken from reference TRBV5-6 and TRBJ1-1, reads DAGVTQSPTHLIKTRGQQVTLRCSPKSGHDTVSWYQQALGQGPQFIFQYYEEEERQRGNFPDRFSGHQFPNYSSELNVNALLLGDSALYLCASSPPVGKNTEAFFGQGTRLTVV.

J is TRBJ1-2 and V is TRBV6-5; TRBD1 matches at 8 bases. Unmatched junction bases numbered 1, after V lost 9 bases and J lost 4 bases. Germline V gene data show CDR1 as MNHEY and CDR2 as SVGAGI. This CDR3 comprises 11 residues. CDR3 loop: CASTGGYGYTF. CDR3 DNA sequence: TGTGCCAGTACAGGGGGCTATGGCTACACCTTC.

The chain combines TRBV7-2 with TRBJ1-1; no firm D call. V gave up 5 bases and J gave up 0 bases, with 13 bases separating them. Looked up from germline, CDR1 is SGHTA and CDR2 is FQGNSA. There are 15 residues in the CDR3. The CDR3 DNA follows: TGTGCCAGCAGCCCAAGTCCGGGGATGAACACTGAAGCTTTCTTT. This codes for CASSPSPGMNTEAFF.

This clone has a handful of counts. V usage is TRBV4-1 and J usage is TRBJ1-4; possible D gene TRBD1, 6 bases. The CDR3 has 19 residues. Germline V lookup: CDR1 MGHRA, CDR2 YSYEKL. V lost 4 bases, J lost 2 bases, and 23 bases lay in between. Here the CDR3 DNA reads TGCGCCAGCAGCCGGAACCGGGACACCTCAACGGGGACTAATGAAAAACTGTTTTTT. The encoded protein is CASSRNRDTSTGTNEKLFF.

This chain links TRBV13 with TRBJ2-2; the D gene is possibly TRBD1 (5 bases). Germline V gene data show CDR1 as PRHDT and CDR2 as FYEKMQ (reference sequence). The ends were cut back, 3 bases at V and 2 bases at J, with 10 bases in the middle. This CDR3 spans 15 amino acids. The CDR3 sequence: CASSFPRANTGELFF. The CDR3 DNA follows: TGTGCCAGCAGCTTTCCCAGGGCTAACACCGGGGAGCTGTTTTTT.

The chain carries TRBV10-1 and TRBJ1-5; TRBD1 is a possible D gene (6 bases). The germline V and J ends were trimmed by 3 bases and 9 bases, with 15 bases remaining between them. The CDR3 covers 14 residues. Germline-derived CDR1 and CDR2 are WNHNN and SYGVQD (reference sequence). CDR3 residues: CASSERPGDGPQHF. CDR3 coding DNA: TGCGCCAGCAGTGAAAGGCCAGGGGACGGGCCCCAGCATTTT.

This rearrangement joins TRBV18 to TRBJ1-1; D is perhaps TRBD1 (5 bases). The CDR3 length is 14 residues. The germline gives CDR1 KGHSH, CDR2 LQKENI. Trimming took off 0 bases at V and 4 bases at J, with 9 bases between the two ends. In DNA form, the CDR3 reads TGTGCCAGCTCACCACCGGGGGGGTCCACTGAAGCTTTCTTT. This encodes CASSPPGGSTEAFF.

As DNA, the CDR3 is TGTGCCAGCAGTTACAACGGGAGATCTGGAAACACCATATATTTT. Its translation: CASSYNGRSGNTIYF. The rearrangement uses TRBV6-6 and TRBJ1-3; no clear D. This CDR3 has 15 amino acids. Between the trimmed V and J ends, which lost 2 bases and 1 base, there was a span of 9 bases. CDR1 MNHNY and CDR2 SVGAGI come from the germline V gene (reference sequence).

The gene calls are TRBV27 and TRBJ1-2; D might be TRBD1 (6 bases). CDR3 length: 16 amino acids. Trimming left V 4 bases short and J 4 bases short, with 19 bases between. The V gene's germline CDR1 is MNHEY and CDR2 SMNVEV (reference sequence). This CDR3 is CASSSSGQGIVYGYTF. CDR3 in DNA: TGTGCCAGCAGTTCCTCGGGTCAGGGGATAGTCTATGGCTACACCTTC.

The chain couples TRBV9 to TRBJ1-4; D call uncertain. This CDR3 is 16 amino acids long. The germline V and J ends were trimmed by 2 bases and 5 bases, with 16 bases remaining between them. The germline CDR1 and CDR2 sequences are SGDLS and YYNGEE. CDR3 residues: CASSVRSGDRNEKLFF. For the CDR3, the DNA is TGTGCCAGCAGCGTCAGATCCGGCGATAGGAATGAAAAACTGTTTTTT.